This T cell receptor (beta chain) was captured by sequencing in a study of T-cell memory formation after mild COVID-19. The V end lost 0 bases, the J end lost 4 bases, and 9 bases lay between the germline ends. The CDR3 is 14 residues long. Germline lookup yields CDR1 SGHVS and CDR2 FQNEAQ. Each CDR3 protein is one row after TCRdb ran MiXCR on the 5' RACE reads. This repertoire shows more than 350,000 distinct CDR3 sequences, 15% to 20% found once; its top ten account for around a fifth. This TCR was recovered from a man aged 18 to 29 who had mild COVID-19 (a few samples of this study predate the infection). Cell type and time point are not known. The sample was PBMCs or a T cell subset sorted from them (not recorded which). V is TRBV7-8 and J is TRBJ1-2, with no clear D. CDR3 bases: TGTGCCAGCAGCTTAGCGAGGCGCCCCTATGGCTACACCTTC. Its translation is CASSLARRPYGYTF.